This T cell receptor (beta chain) was profiled in a study of blood T cell repertoires in COVID-19 (dated by TCRdb to 2020 to 2022). Describing the broader study: Collaborator samples came from the United States, Italy and Spain and covered acute and convalescent phases of COVID-19. Deeply sampled blood TCRbeta repertoires from subjects exposed to, actively infected with, or recovered from COVID-19 were included in the dataset. A de-identified subject ID, COVID-19 status, age in years and sex were almost always included in the sample metadata. The samples were drawn from the first 160 participants of the ongoing ImmuneRACE study and from over a thousand subjects provided by 6 global collaborators. The prospective study material was composed of cDNA or gDNA derived from T cells, B-cell-depleted T cells, or PBMCs. Where HLA class I and class II types were available, the types were taken from metadata supplied by the sample provider, not from assay-based typing. The repertoires were made available in a free public database intended to serve as a resource for research on the immune response to SARS-CoV-2.

The CDR3 holds 15 amino acids from the cysteine to the phenylalanine. Of all the DNA, just the CDR3 is kept, 45 bases in frame from base 1. CDR1 and CDR2, per the germline V gene, are MGHRA and YSYEKL. Between the V and J ends, shortened by 5 bases and 2 bases respectively, the junction contains 15 bases. Notes on this clone: No antigen is known for it. Base quality data are lacking; no much larger clone is found one base away.

Whole blood was collected in K2EDTA tubes by collaborating institutions according to the institutions' own protocols. For TCRbeta analysis, collaborators shipped samples in one of three forms: frozen whole blood, isolated PBMCs, or DNA extracted from either of those sample types. What the research found in general, with its limitations: The quantity of clinical and demographic metadata differed by source and by participant and was supplied without curation.

The immunoSEQ Assay, a bias-controlled multiplex PCR, was used to amplify TCRbeta CDR3 regions from genomic DNA. The authors' pipeline ran thus. The number of nucleated cells in each sample was estimated from the amplification of reference gene primers within the assay. To quantify the absolute abundance of each unique TCRbeta CDR3 rearrangement, sequence reads were collapsed and filtered. For each sample, productive Simpson clonality was calculated by taking the square root of Simpson's diversity index across productive rearrangements. TCRdb took over this immuneACCESS table, retaining in-frame rearrangements with V and J assigned. Such tables are incomplete; in checked studies, under half of the missing clones stem from an unresolved V gene, and the remainder is unexplained. D and trimming were read from the DNA, whereas the V and J calls and clone size are those reported in that table. For this sample the table gives approximately 260,000 clones, of which 70% to 90% were detected only once. 3.5% to 4% of the sample is taken by the ten largest.

The TCR sequence derives from a man aged 18 to 30 with active or convalescent COVID-19. The receptor chain draws on TRBV4-1 and TRBJ1-1, with a tentative D gene TRBD1 over 6 matching bases. The source material was peripheral blood. Here the CDR3 is given as CASSYTDRPNTEAFF. DNA sequence: TGCGCCAGCAGCTATACTGACAGGCCCAACACTGAAGCTTTCTTT.